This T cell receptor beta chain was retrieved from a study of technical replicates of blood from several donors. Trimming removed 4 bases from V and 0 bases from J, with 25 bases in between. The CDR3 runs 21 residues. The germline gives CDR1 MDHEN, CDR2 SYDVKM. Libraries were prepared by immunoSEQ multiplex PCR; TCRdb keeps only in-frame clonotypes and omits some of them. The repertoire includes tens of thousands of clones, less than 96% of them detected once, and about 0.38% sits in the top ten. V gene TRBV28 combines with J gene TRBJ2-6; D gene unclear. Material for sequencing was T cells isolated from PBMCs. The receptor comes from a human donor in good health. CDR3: CASSSPETIQSAYSGANVLTF. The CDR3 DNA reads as TGTGCCAGCAGTTCTCCTGAAACGATCCAATCCGCCTACTCTGGGGCCAACGTCCTGACTTTC.